This TCR beta chain emerged from a study of blood T cell repertoires in COVID-19. Study information: From the United States, Italy and Spain came samples of acute and convalescent COVID-19. From T cells, B-cell-depleted T cells, or PBMCs came the material, which was cDNA or gDNA.

The CDR3 runs to 14 residues. V lost 2 bases to trimming and J lost 4 bases, with 9 bases between them. The germline gives CDR1 KGHSY, CDR2 FQNENV. As handled by the study authors: For nucleated cells, counts were estimated from reference gene primer amplification. TCRdb's table, derived via immunoSEQ multiplex PCR, lists solely in-frame clones and lacks some. V and J calls and clone size are copied from that table; D and trimming were computed from the DNA. The table has roughly 280,000 clones, approximately 85% seen once. The sequencing sample was made of peripheral blood. V gene TRBV16 combines with J gene TRBJ1-5, with TRBD1 as a possible D gene (5 bases). This TCR came from a woman between 65 and 79 years old with acute or convalescent COVID-19. The CDR3 DNA reads TGTGCCAGCAGCCAAGGGCAGGGAAATCAGCCCCAGCATTTT. Residues: CASSQGQGNQPQHF.